These 27 T cell receptor beta chains were sequenced from one sample in a study of cytomegalovirus exposure and HLA in healthy donors. Some clones are missing from TCRdb's copy, which holds only in-frame ones; the method was immunoSEQ multiplex PCR. The sample records roughly 220,000 clones, over 70% being singletons. Sequenced input: PBMCs. These receptors were taken from a woman in her 30s in good health and CMV-seropositive.

This clone was seen once. In DNA form, the CDR3 reads TGTGCCAGTAGTATAGGAGCAATCCCTGGGCAGCCCCAGCATTTT. It yields the protein CASSIGAIPGQPQHF. The J gene is TRBJ1-5, the V gene TRBV19, with D unclear. Trimming pared 1 base from V and 7 bases from J, leaving 14 bases between. The CDR3 covers 15 residues. Germline values: CDR1 LNHDA, CDR2 SQIVND (reference sequence).

This chain links TRBV7-8 with TRBJ2-3; the match to TRBD2 covers 9 bases. Trimming at V came to 4 bases and at J to 4 bases, leaving 6 bases not matched to a gene. CDR1 is SGHVS and CDR2 is FQNEAQ in the germline V gene. The CDR3 covers 15 residues. The CDR3 DNA is TGTGCCAGCAGCTATCTAGCGGGAATCCCAGATACGCAGTATTTT. Its protein is CASSYLAGIPDTQYF.

This clone was counted once. This chain links TRBV5-4 with TRBJ2-2; D unclear. Germline V gene lookup returns CDR1 SGHNT and CDR2 YYREEE (reference sequence). V was shortened by 5 bases and J by 2 bases, with 4 bases between the two germline ends. This CDR3 is 12 amino acids long. The DNA for the CDR3 is TGTGCCAGCAGATTTAACACCGGGGAGCTGTTTTTT. This sequence encodes CASRFNTGELFF.

The chain is built from TRBV30 and TRBJ2-2; 7 bases map to TRBD2. CDR1 is GTSNPN, CDR2 SVGIG, per germline (reference sequence). The V and J ends lost 4 bases and 7 bases, in that order; junction bases with no gene match: 12. The CDR3 has 15 amino acids. The CDR3 sequence: CAWNGVAGVIGELFF. The CDR3 nucleotides read TGTGCCTGGAATGGCGTGGCGGGAGTAATCGGGGAGCTGTTTTTT.

About this clone: Other DNA sequences of this sample code for an identical CDR3. This chain joins TRBV9 and TRBJ1-5; D unclear. Germline CDR1 reads SGDLS; CDR2 reads YYNGEE. The CDR3 contains 14 residues. V was trimmed by 0 bases and J by 5 bases, leaving 9 bases between them. CDR3 region: CASSVGSGDQPQHF. The CDR3 coding sequence is TGTGCCAGCAGCGTAGGTTCAGGTGATCAGCCCCAGCATTTT.

The rearrangement uses TRBV6-5 and TRBJ1-1, with TRBD1 matching 7 bases. Germline trimming cut 7 bases from V and 4 bases from J; bases unmatched to any gene: 6. This CDR3 is built from 13 residues. CDR1 and CDR2 from the germline V gene are MNHEY and SVGAGI. The CDR3 DNA reads TGTGCCAGCACTCCAACAGGGGTCACTGAAGCTTTCTTT. This gives the protein CASTPTGVTEAFF.

The chain uses TRBV29-1 and TRBJ2-3; D possibly matches TRBD1 or TRBD2 (5 bases each). Germline values: CDR1 SQVTM, CDR2 ANQGSEA. This CDR3 is built from 14 residues. The CDR3 bases are TGCAGTACAAGGGACGGACCCTCCACAGATACGCAGTATTTT. Amino acid sequence: CSTRDGPSTDTQYF.

V gene TRBV6-1 combines with J gene TRBJ1-5, with 7 bases that match TRBD1. Germline loops: CDR1 MNHNS, CDR2 SASEGT. V dropped 2 bases and J dropped 0; count of bases not matched to a gene: 1. The CDR3 consists of 15 residues. The chain's CDR3 is CASSETGVSNQPQHF. For the CDR3, the DNA is TGTGCCAGCAGTGAAACAGGGGTTAGCAATCAGCCCCAGCATTTT.

This chain connects TRBV19 to TRBJ2-7, with D maybe TRBD2 (5 bases). CDR3 length: 15 residues. CDR1 LNHDA and CDR2 SQIVND come from the germline V gene (reference sequence). Trimming left V 3 bases short and J 4 bases short, with 16 bases between. The chain's CDR3 is CASSISEAGVYEQYF. In DNA form, the CDR3 reads TGTGCCAGTAGTATTTCTGAGGCGGGTGTATACGAGCAGTACTTC.

This chain uses TRBV11-2 with TRBJ2-7, with 8 bases identical to TRBD2. Germline CDR1 SGHAT, CDR2 FQNNGV. J lost 0 bases, V lost 2 bases, and 9 bases had no gene match. This CDR3 has 17 residues. The CDR3, as DNA: TGTGCCAGCAGCTTAACCCTGACTAGCGCGTCCTCCTACGAGCAGTACTTC. It specifies CASSLTLTSASSYEQYF.

This chain links TRBV28 with TRBJ1-3; weak D call: TRBD1 (5 bases). In germline, CDR1 is MDHEN, CDR2 SYDVKM. V was trimmed by 7 bases and J by 16 bases, leaving 23 bases between them. The CDR3 has 13 residues. CDR3 nucleotides: TGTGCCAGCACCGTCCCAGGGTCTGGCCTTATTTATTTT. Translating it yields CASTVPGSGLIYF. The full variable domain, in which reference TRBV28 and TRBJ1-3 provide the parts outside the CDR3, is DVKVTQSSRYLVKRTGEKVFLECVQDMDHENMFWYRQDPGLGLRLIYFSYDVKMKEKGDIPEGYSVSREKKERFSLILESASTNQTSMYLCASTVPGSGLIYFGEGSWLTVV.

This clone occurred once. The chain couples TRBV30 to TRBJ1-4; D is uncertain. Germline CDR1 reads GTSNPN; CDR2 reads SVGIG (reference sequence). The CDR3 contains 16 residues. V gave up 2 bases and J gave up 7 bases, with 20 bases separating them. CDR3 amino acids: CAWSPSPDPYSEKLFF. In DNA form, the CDR3 reads TGTGCCTGGAGTCCATCTCCGGACCCCTATTCTGAAAAACTGTTTTTT.

This clone occurred a few times. The V gene is TRBV27, the J gene TRBJ2-2; 7 bases are a match to TRBD2. Germline V gene sequence: CDR1 MNHEY, CDR2 SMNVEV (reference sequence). V lost 0 bases to trimming and J lost 2 bases; unmatched junction nucleotides: 3. The CDR3 has 16 amino acids. CDR3 sequence (DNA): TGTGCCAGCAGTTTATCCGGGACTACCAACACCGGGGAGCTGTTTTTT. Its protein product is CASSLSGTTNTGELFF.

The chain links TRBV5-1 to TRBJ2-5, with 10 bases fitting TRBD2. The germline gives CDR1 SGHRS, CDR2 YFSETQ. This CDR3 is 14 amino acids long. Trimming cost V 2 bases and J 5 bases; bases outside gene matches: 3. This CDR3 is CASSFETSGETQYF. The CDR3 nucleotides are TGCGCCAGCAGCTTTGAGACTAGCGGGGAGACCCAGTACTTC.

The chain uses TRBV6-1 and TRBJ2-5; D remains unclear. Germline CDR1 reads MNHNS; CDR2 reads SASEGT. The germline V and J ends were trimmed by 1 base and 6 bases, with 6 bases remaining between them. The CDR3 extends over 12 amino acids. Written as DNA, the CDR3 is TGTGCCAGCAGTGAAGTTTGGCAGACCCAGTACTTC. It is translated as CASSEVWQTQYF.

The chain employs TRBV19 and TRBJ1-5; D ambiguous. The germline V and J ends were trimmed by 5 bases and 4 bases, with 15 bases remaining between them. Germline CDR1 reads LNHDA; CDR2 reads SQIVND (reference sequence). The CDR3 has 15 amino acids. CDR3 residues: CASSFREGANQPQHF. The CDR3 DNA reads as TGTGCCAGTAGTTTCCGGGAGGGAGCTAATCAGCCCCAGCATTTT.

The gene calls are TRBV27 and TRBJ2-1; perhaps TRBD2 as D (6 bases). The V gene lost 3 bases and the J gene lost 2 bases, with 11 bases spanning the gap. CDR3 size: 15 residues. Germline V lookup: CDR1 MNHEY, CDR2 SMNVEV (reference sequence). The CDR3 sequence: CASSFGRDPYNEQFF. The CDR3 DNA reads TGTGCCAGCAGTTTCGGGCGGGACCCCTACAATGAGCAGTTCTTC.

CDR3 loop: CASSFNAEAFF. In nucleotides, the CDR3 is TGTGCCAGCAGCTTTAACGCTGAAGCTTTCTTT. The chain has TRBV7-8 and TRBJ1-1; D uncertain. This CDR3 has 11 residues. CDR1 is SGHVS and CDR2 is FQNEAQ in the germline V gene. The germline V and J ends were trimmed by 3 bases and 6 bases, with 5 bases remaining between them.

The rearrangement uses TRBV18 and TRBJ2-1; D is tentatively TRBD1 or TRBD2 (5 bases each). CDR3 length: 17 residues. V lost 4 bases and J 3 bases, leaving 19 bases between the germline ends. The germline CDR1 and CDR2 sequences are KGHSH and LQKENI. CDR3 amino acids: CASSRIPGRNIYNEQFF. DNA for the CDR3: TGTGCCAGCTCACGCATACCGGGACGTAATATCTACAATGAGCAGTTCTTC.

The chain couples TRBV4-1 to TRBJ2-1; either TRBD1 or TRBD2 may fit D (5 bases each). With 0 bases removed from V and 5 bases from J, the gap between germline ends came to 11 bases. In germline, CDR1 is MGHRA, CDR2 YSYEKL. The CDR3 is 15 residues long. The CDR3 loop is CASSQDIGTNNEQFF. CDR3 DNA sequence: TGCGCCAGCAGCCAAGATATTGGGACCAACAATGAGCAGTTCTTC.

This clone turned up a few times. This chain connects TRBV29-1 to TRBJ1-1, with D hard to call. Trimming shortened V by 7 bases and J by 1 base, and 16 bases separated the two germline ends. CDR1 SQVTM and CDR2 ANQGSEA come from the germline V gene. There are 14 residues in the CDR3. CDR3 amino acids: CSGGLGSANTEAFF. CDR3 nucleotides: TGCAGCGGCGGGCTGGGCTCAGCGAACACTGAAGCTTTCTTT. Drawing the rest from reference TRBV29-1 and TRBJ1-1, the complete variable domain is SAVISQKPSRDICQRGTSLTIQCQVDSQVTMMFWYRQQPGQSLTLIATANQGSEATYESGFVIDKFPISRPNLTFSTLTVSNMSPEDSSIYLCSGGLGSANTEAFFGQGTRLTVV.

This clone came up once. The chain employs TRBV2 and TRBJ2-7; D is possibly TRBD1 (5 bases). Deletions cut 4 bases from V and 6 bases from J, with 13 bases between. Germline V gene lookup returns CDR1 SNHLY and CDR2 FYNNEI. The CDR3 runs to 13 residues. CDR3 coding DNA: TGTGCCAGCAGTGGGACAAGACAGACCGAGCAGTACTTC. Residues: CASSGTRQTEQYF.

This chain links TRBV11-3 with TRBJ2-2; no reliable D call. Germline V lookup: CDR1 SGHNT, CDR2 YENEEA. V lost 1 base and J lost 4, with 10 bases in between. This CDR3 spans 15 amino acids. The CDR3: CASSLVDSSTGELFF. The CDR3 coding sequence is TGTGCCAGCAGCTTAGTTGACTCGAGCACCGGGGAGCTGTTTTTT.

This chain links TRBV9 with TRBJ2-3, with D possibly being TRBD1 or TRBD2 (5 bases each). CDR3 length equals 15 residues. Deletions cut 0 bases from V and 6 bases from J, with 14 bases between. Germline assignment: CDR1 SGDLS and CDR2 YYNGEE. The CDR3 here is CASSVAWGSRDTQYF. The CDR3 coding sequence is TGTGCCAGCAGCGTAGCTTGGGGGAGCAGGGATACGCAGTATTTT.

This clone came up a few times. The gene calls are TRBV29-1 and TRBJ2-1, with unresolved D. The V and J ends lost 5 bases and 1 base respectively, with 3 bases between them. The CDR3 runs 11 residues. Germline V gene lookup returns CDR1 SQVTM and CDR2 ANQGSEA. This CDR3 is CSVQSYNEQFF. CDR3 nucleotides: TGCAGCGTTCAGTCCTACAATGAGCAGTTCTTC.

The V and J genes are TRBV7-3 and TRBJ2-1; D may be TRBD2 (6 bases). Germline CDR1 SGHTA, CDR2 FQGTGA. The CDR3 extends over 14 amino acids. The V end was cut by 3 bases, the J end by 6 bases, with 12 bases between. Here the CDR3 DNA reads TGTGCCAGCAGCTTGGGGACTGCCGGCAATGAGCAGTTCTTC. It codes for CASSLGTAGNEQFF.

CDR3 sequence: CASSPSADHNEKLFF. The DNA of the CDR3 is TGTGCCAGCAGCCCAAGTGCGGACCATAATGAAAAACTGTTTTTT. The chain uses TRBV4-2 and TRBJ1-4, with unresolved D. The CDR3 spans 15 residues. Germline V gene lookup returns CDR1 LGHNA and CDR2 YNFKEQ. Trimming shortened V by 4 bases and J by 4 bases, and 13 bases separated the two germline ends.